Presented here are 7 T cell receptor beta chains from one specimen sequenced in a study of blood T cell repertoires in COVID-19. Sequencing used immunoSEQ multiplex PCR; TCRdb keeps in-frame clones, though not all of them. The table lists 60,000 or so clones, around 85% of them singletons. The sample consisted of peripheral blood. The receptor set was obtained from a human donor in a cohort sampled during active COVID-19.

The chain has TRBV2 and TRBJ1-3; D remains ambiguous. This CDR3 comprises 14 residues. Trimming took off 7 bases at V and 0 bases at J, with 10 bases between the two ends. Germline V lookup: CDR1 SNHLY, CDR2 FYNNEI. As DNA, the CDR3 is TGTGCCAGCACCGATCGGGACTCTGGAAACACCATATATTTT. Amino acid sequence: CASTDRDSGNTIYF.

The CDR3 reads CASSPGTGANQPQHF. DNA for the CDR3: TGTGCCAGCAGTCCCGGGACAGGGGCCAATCAGCCCCAGCATTTT. This chain uses TRBV6-5 with TRBJ1-5; 10 bases agree with TRBD1. The germline V gene has CDR1 MNHEY and CDR2 SVGAGI. This CDR3 is built from 15 residues. V was clipped by 5 bases and J by 3 bases; unmatched bases: 4.

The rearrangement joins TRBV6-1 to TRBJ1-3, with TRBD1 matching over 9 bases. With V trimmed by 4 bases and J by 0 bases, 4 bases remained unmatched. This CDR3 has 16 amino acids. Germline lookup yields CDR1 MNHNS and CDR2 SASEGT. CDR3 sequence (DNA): TGTGCCAGCAGTGGAAACAGGGGGCACTCTGGAAACACCATATATTTT. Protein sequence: CASSGNRGHSGNTIYF.

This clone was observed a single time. In DNA, the CDR3 is TGTGCCAGCAGTGGGAGGGGTATTCGGGCAACTAATGAAAAACTGTTTTTT. It translates to CASSGRGIRATNEKLFF. The V call is TRBV6-1, the J call TRBJ1-4; D possibly corresponds to TRBD1 (5 bases). Trimming took 4 bases from V and 0 from J, leaving 15 bases between them. Germline V gene lookup returns CDR1 MNHNS and CDR2 SASEGT. This CDR3 has 17 residues.

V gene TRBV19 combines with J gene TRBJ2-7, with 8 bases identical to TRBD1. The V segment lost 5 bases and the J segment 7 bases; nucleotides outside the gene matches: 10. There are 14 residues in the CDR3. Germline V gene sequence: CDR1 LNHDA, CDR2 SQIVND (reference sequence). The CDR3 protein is CASSYTGGIGEQYF. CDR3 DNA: TGTGCCAGTAGTTACACAGGGGGAATTGGGGAGCAGTACTTC.

In DNA, the CDR3 is TGTGCCATCACACCCTCGGTGGGGCCAGATACGCAGTATTTT. Translating it yields CAITPSVGPDTQYF. The chain couples TRBV10-3 to TRBJ2-3; D perhaps matches TRBD1 (5 bases). Looked up from germline, CDR1 is ENHRY and CDR2 is SYGVKD. Trimming removed 7 bases from V and 4 bases from J, with 15 bases in between. The CDR3 runs 14 residues.

The CDR3 DNA sequence: TGTGCCAGCAGCCAAGAAGGGGGCACTGAAGCTTTCTTT. As protein: CASSQEGGTEAFF. V is TRBV3-1 (or the pseudogene TRBV3-2) and J is TRBJ1-1; tentative D call: TRBD1 (6 bases). CDR1 and CDR2 from the germline V gene are LGHDT and YNNKEL (reference sequence). V was trimmed by 0 bases and J by 4 bases, leaving 6 bases between them. The CDR3 totals 13 residues.